This T cell receptor beta chain was sequenced for a study of metastatic and nonmetastatic thyroid tumors. In this sample, this clone turned up once. V shed 2 bases, J shed 5 bases, and the junction held 7 bases outside the gene matches. CDR1 DFQATT and CDR2 SNEGSKA come from the germline V gene (reference sequence). The CDR3 extends over 16 amino acids. In the original processing: Construction of a distant-metastasis classifier for papillary thyroid cancer relied on CDR3 differences across clinicopathological groups. TCRdb reprocessed the PCR reads using MiXCR. Clone size and V and J calls follow TCRdb, not the original study. The sample includes roughly 20,000 clones, about 34% of them seen just once. Prior to thyroid surgery, none of the patients had received any treatment.

Sequencing input: tumor tissue. The sequence was obtained from a male donor with papillary thyroid cancer or a benign thyroid nodule (not recorded which). Some clones in this sample may be carry-over from other donors' samples. This chain connects TRBV20-1 to TRBJ1-5; 12 positions agree with TRBD1. The CDR3 DNA sequence: TGCAGTGCTAGATACCGGGACAGGGGGCCTGATCAGCCCCAGCATTTT. This codes for CSARYRDRGPDQPQHF.